The rows below give T cell receptor beta chains drawn from one sample of a study of cytomegalovirus exposure and HLA in healthy donors. TCRdb's table, derived via immunoSEQ multiplex PCR, lists solely in-frame clones and lacks some. The repertoire holds some 170,000 clones, with around 80% as singletons. Source material: PBMCs. Receptors originate from a woman aged 55-69 years in good health and CMV-seropositive. Each CDR3 is given with its conserved first and last residue. A D gene is named only where the DNA matches it firmly. Clone size is stated in some rows and not others, as once, few, many or a class when expanded.

D: TRBD2; size: .; J: TRBJ2-7; V: TRBV28; DNA: TGTGCCAGCAGTCCCCCCGGGACTAGCGGCTACGAGCAGTACTTC; CDR3: CASSPPGTSGYEQYF
D: .; size: .; J: TRBJ2-3; V: TRBV5-1; DNA: TGCGCCAGCAGCTCAAGCGGACCCAACACAGATACGCAGTATTTT; CDR3: CASSSSGPNTDTQYF
D: TRBD2; size: .; J: TRBJ2-5; V: TRBV28; DNA: TGTGCCAGCAGTTTAGCAGGGAGGGGAGAGACCCAGTACTTC; CDR3: CASSLAGRGETQYF
D: .; size: .; J: TRBJ2-2; V: TRBV7-9; DNA: TGTGCCAGCAGCTTAGTCCAAAACGGGGAGCTGTTTTTT; CDR3: CASSLVQNGELFF
D: TRBD2; size: .; J: TRBJ2-5; V: TRBV27; DNA: TGTGCCAGCAGTTTACTCCTCGGCGGGGGGGCCAGGGAGACCCAGTACTTC; CDR3: CASSLLLGGGARETQYF
D: TRBD2; size: few; J: TRBJ2-7; V: TRBV19; DNA: TGTGCCAGTAGCAAGAGGAGCCCGGGGGGAGAGCAGTACTTC; CDR3: CASSKRSPGGEQYF
D: .; size: .; J: TRBJ1-5; V: TRBV21-1; DNA: TGTGCCAGCAGCAAAGGGAGAAGCCGAGATCAGCCCCAGCATTTT; CDR3: CASSKGRSRDQPQHF
D: TRBD2; size: .; J: TRBJ2-7; V: TRBV5-1; DNA: TGCGCCAGCAGCCAAGATGGACTAGCGGGAGAAGAGCAGTACTTC; CDR3: CASSQDGLAGEEQYF
D: .; size: .; J: TRBJ2-1; V: TRBV2; DNA: TGTGCCAGCGGTGTTGTCAGGGGGCAGTTCTTC; CDR3: CASGVVRGQFF
D: TRBD2; size: .; J: TRBJ2-5; V: TRBV27; DNA: TGTGCCAGCAGGGCTCACACTAGCGGACAAGAGACCCAGTACTTC; CDR3: CASRAHTSGQETQYF
D: TRBD1; size: once; J: TRBJ1-2; V: TRBV9; DNA: TGTGCCAGCAGCGGCTTCCCTGCCGGGACAGGGATGGACTATGGCTACACCTTC; CDR3: CASSGFPAGTGMDYGYTF
D: .; size: .; J: TRBJ2-1; V: TRBV18; DNA: TGTGCCAGCTCACCGCGTGGGAGCTCCTACAATGAGCAGTTCTTC; CDR3: CASSPRGSSYNEQFF
D: .; size: .; J: TRBJ1-3; V: TRBV28; DNA: TGTGCCACCGACTCCTCTGGAAACACCATATATTTT; CDR3: CATDSSGNTIYF
D: TRBD2; size: .; J: TRBJ2-7; V: TRBV6-6; DNA: TGTGCCAGCAGTTTTGCCGGGACTAGCGACGAGCAGTACTTC; CDR3: CASSFAGTSDEQYF
D: .; size: few; J: TRBJ1-2; V: TRBV4-3; DNA: TGCGCCAGCAGCCAAGATAGAACTCATGGCTACACCTTC; CDR3: CASSQDRTHGYTF
D: TRBD1; size: .; J: TRBJ2-6; V: TRBV5-4; DNA: TGTGCCAGCAGCTTTACAGGGGCTGGGGCCAACGGCCTGACTTTC; CDR3: CASSFTGAGANGLTF
D: .; size: .; J: TRBJ2-1; V: TRBV21-1; DNA: TGTGCCAGCAGCAAAGAAAAGGGGGCGGGGACTAGCGGGTACAATGAGCAGTTCTTC; CDR3: CASSKEKGAGTSGYNEQFF
D: .; size: few; J: TRBJ2-2; V: TRBV6-4; DNA: TGTGCCAGCAGTGACAGCCCCACGAACACCGGGGAGCTGTTTTTT; CDR3: CASSDSPTNTGELFF
D: .; size: once; J: TRBJ1-2; V: TRBV30; DNA: TGTGCCTGGAGTGGGGAGGGATGGTGGGGCTACACCTTC; CDR3: CAWSGEGWWGYTF
D: .; size: .; J: TRBJ2-7; V: TRBV11-2; DNA: TGTGCCAGCAGCCCCCCCACAGACTACGAGCAGTACTTC; CDR3: CASSPPTDYEQYF
D: TRBD1; size: .; J: TRBJ2-2; V: TRBV6-5; DNA: TGTGCCAGCAGTTACTCGGACAGGGCGGCCGGGGAGCTGTTTTTT; CDR3: CASSYSDRAAGELFF
D: TRBD2; size: .; J: TRBJ2-2; V: TRBV5-1; DNA: TGCGCCAGCAGTTATAGCGGGGTTCCGAACACCGGGGAGCTGTTTTTT; CDR3: CASSYSGVPNTGELFF
D: .; size: .; J: TRBJ2-2; V: TRBV6-5; DNA: TGTGCCAGCAGGACCCGGGACAAGAACACCGGGGAGCTGTTTTTT; CDR3: CASRTRDKNTGELFF
D: .; size: .; J: TRBJ2-3; V: TRBV7-9; DNA: TGTGCCAGCAGCCCTGTCGGCAGGACAGATACGCAGTATTTT; CDR3: CASSPVGRTDTQYF
D: TRBD2; size: .; J: TRBJ2-1; V: TRBV2; DNA: TGTGCCAGCAGTGAAGCGCGACTAGCGGGGGGACCTAATGAGCAGTTCTTC; CDR3: CASSEARLAGGPNEQFF
D: .; size: .; J: TRBJ2-7; V: TRBV6-6; DNA: TGTGCCAGCAGCCAGACAGGTTTCTCCTACGAGCAGTACTTC; CDR3: CASSQTGFSYEQYF
D: TRBD1; size: .; J: TRBJ2-2; V: TRBV7-7; DNA: TGTGCTAGCAGCCCTACAGGGGCGAACACCGGGGAGCTGTTTTTT; CDR3: CASSPTGANTGELFF
D: .; size: .; J: TRBJ1-2; V: TRBV7-3; DNA: TGTGCCAGCAGCTTAAGCGGGCAGGCGGACTTTTACACCTTC; CDR3: CASSLSGQADFYTF
D: .; size: .; J: TRBJ2-7; V: TRBV28; DNA: TGTGCCAGCAGGTCGGTGTCCTACGAGCAGTACTTC; CDR3: CASRSVSYEQYF
D: .; size: few; J: TRBJ1-1; V: TRBV6-6; DNA: TGTGCCAGCTCCGGGAGGGCCCAGGGCACTGAAGCTTTCTTT; CDR3: CASSGRAQGTEAFF
D: .; size: .; J: TRBJ2-5; V: TRBV25-1; DNA: TGTGCCAGCAGTGCCCCCGGGTCTGGAGGGACCCAGTACTTC; CDR3: CASSAPGSGGTQYF